What follows describes a single TCR beta chain. The data were obtained in a study of patients and donors after allogeneic stem cell transplantation. MiXCR, run by TCRdb on the RT-PCR reads, gives a single entry per CDR3 protein. This repertoire shows about 40,000 distinct CDR3 sequences, under 35% found once; its top ten account for 60% to 80%. Germline CDR1 reads SGHAT; CDR2 reads FQNNGV. The CDR3 contains 14 residues. V was pared by 6 bases and J by 0 bases, with 11 bases between. This chain connects TRBV11-2 to TRBJ2-5; no firm D call. The sequence derives from a human donor who was either an allogeneic HSCT recipient or a stem cell or donor lymphocyte infusion donor (not recorded which). It is not recorded whose cells these are; they may come from a transplant donor. What was sequenced was blood, either unsorted or a sorted T cell fraction (not recorded which). The CDR3 loop reads CASSLTLYQETQYF. CDR3 in DNA: TGTGCCAGCAGTCTTACACTGTACCAAGAGACCCAGTACTTC.